Following are 31 T cell receptor beta chains from one sample sequenced in a study of patients and donors after allogeneic stem cell transplantation. A single record per CDR3 protein comes from TCRdb applying MiXCR to the RT-PCR reads. Of about 960,000 distinct CDR3 sequences listed, more than 15% are singletons. Sequencing was performed on blood, either unsorted or a sorted T cell fraction (not recorded which). Receptors originate from a human donor who was either an allogeneic HSCT recipient or a stem cell or donor lymphocyte infusion donor (not recorded which). It is not recorded whose cells these are; they may come from a transplant donor.

The chain couples TRBV10-3 to TRBJ2-2; a possible D gene is TRBD1 (5 bases). The CDR3 contains 14 residues. The germline V gene encodes CDR1 ENHRY and CDR2 SYGVKD. Trimming stripped 11 bases from V and 0 bases from J, with 13 bases between. The CDR3 nucleotides are TGTGCCCTCCGACAGTCCGCGAACACCGGGGAGCTGTTTTTT. The encoded protein is CALRQSANTGELFF.

This clonotype was seen many times. This sequence joins TRBV12-3 or TRBV12-4 and TRBJ1-1, with D maybe TRBD1 (6 bases). With 7 bases removed from V and 5 bases from J, the gap between germline ends came to 17 bases. This CDR3 spans 14 amino acids. CDR3 sequence: CASISRGYVTEAFF. CDR3 bases: TGTGCCAGCATATCAAGGGGGTATGTGACTGAAGCTTTCTTT.

This clonotype was seen more than once but under ten times. The chain carries TRBV10-3 and TRBJ2-1; TRBD2 aligns across 8 bases. CDR1 is ENHRY and CDR2 is SYGVKD in the germline V gene. V gave up 4 bases and J gave up 4 bases; unmatched junction bases: 9. The CDR3 spans 16 residues. As DNA, the CDR3 is TGTGCCATCAGTGGAAAAGCGGGGGAGAAATACAATGAGCAGTTCTTC. Protein product: CAISGKAGEKYNEQFF.

V usage is TRBV18 and J usage is TRBJ1-5, with 7 bases aligning to TRBD1. The CDR3 totals 16 residues. Looked up from germline, CDR1 is KGHSH and CDR2 is LQKENI. The trim removed 4 bases at V and 7 bases at J, leaving 13 bases unmatched. This CDR3 reads CASSLGEQGIFQPQHF. DNA of the CDR3: TGTGCCAGCTCACTGGGGGAACAGGGGATCTTCCAGCCCCAGCATTTT. Variable domain in full (rest from reference TRBV18 and TRBJ1-5): NAGVMQNPRHLVRRRGQEARLRCSPMKGHSHVYWYRQLPEEGLKFMVYLQKENIIDESGMPKERFSAEFPKEGPSILRIQQVVRGDSAAYFCASSLGEQGIFQPQHFGDGTRLSIL.

This clonotype came up a few times. The CDR3 spells CAAKPSGVVNNEQFF. The CDR3 coding sequence is TGTGCCGCCAAACCAAGCGGGGTGGTCAACAATGAGCAGTTCTTC. The rearrangement links TRBV10-3 to TRBJ2-1; the match to TRBD2 covers 7 bases. The germline CDR1 and CDR2 sequences are ENHRY and SYGVKD. V dropped 11 bases and J dropped 5; count of bases not matched to a gene: 15. The length of the CDR3 is 15 residues.

Many counts were recorded for this clonotype. The gene calls are TRBV3-1 and TRBJ2-7; D not certain. From germline, CDR1 is LGHDT and CDR2 YNNKEL (reference sequence). This CDR3 has 14 amino acids. Trimming removed 4 bases at V and 0 bases at J, with 10 bases between. CDR3 DNA sequence: TGTGCCAGCAGCCCCCGATTGGGCTCCTACGAGCAGTACTTC. Translated: CASSPRLGSYEQYF.

This clonotype has more than one count but fewer than ten. The rearrangement joins TRBV10-3 to TRBJ1-2; D perhaps matches TRBD1 (6 bases). CDR1 and CDR2 (germline): ENHRY, SYGVKD. V lost 5 bases to trimming and J lost 8 bases, with 21 bases between them. This CDR3 comprises 15 residues. The CDR3 coding sequence is TGTGCCATCAGTTTGCAGGGGAAGATCATTGACGGCTACACCTTC. It is translated as CAISLQGKIIDGYTF.

A single count supports this clonotype. The chain uses TRBV18 and TRBJ2-1; 8 bases are a match to TRBD1. The CDR3 totals 15 residues. Trimming took 1 base from V and 2 from J; bases not matched to a gene: 1. Germline-derived CDR1 and CDR2 are KGHSH and LQKENI. The CDR3 loop is CASSPLGQAYNEQFF. DNA of the CDR3: TGTGCCAGCTCACCACTGGGACAGGCCTACAATGAGCAGTTCTTC.

V is TRBV20-1 and J is TRBJ2-3; unclear D gene. The CDR3 length is 14 residues. Germline V CDR1 and CDR2: DFQATT, SNEGSKA (reference sequence). The V and J ends lost 0 bases and 0 bases respectively, with 7 bases between them. The CDR3 spells CSARDSVSTDTQYF. The CDR3 DNA reads as TGCAGTGCTAGAGATTCAGTCAGCACAGATACGCAGTATTTT.

V is TRBV6-1 and J is TRBJ1-4; D is undetermined. In germline, CDR1 is MNHNS, CDR2 SASEGT. Trimming removed 4 bases from V and 10 bases from J, with 19 bases in between. CDR3 length: 15 amino acids. The CDR3 protein is CASSADFDLNGKLFF. The CDR3 region has the DNA TGTGCCAGCAGTGCCGACTTCGACCTAAACGGAAAACTGTTTTTT.

This chain joins TRBV12-5 and TRBJ2-7; maybe TRBD1 (6 bases). The ends were cut back, 0 bases at V and 6 bases at J, with 12 bases in the middle. The CDR3 consists of 14 residues. Per the germline V gene, CDR1 is LGHNT and CDR2 is FRNRAP. The DNA of the CDR3 is TGTGCTAGTGGTTTGGTACAGGGTATCGGCGAGCAGTACTTC. Protein sequence: CASGLVQGIGEQYF.

V and J are TRBV5-5 and TRBJ2-5; TRBD1 matches 7 bases. The CDR3 covers 15 residues. CDR1 is SGHKS and CDR2 is YYEKEE in the germline V gene (reference sequence). The junction had 7 bases not matched to a gene; V was cut back by 1 base and J by 4 bases. CDR3 protein: CASSLWGQSRETQYF. The CDR3 DNA follows: TGTGCCAGCAGCTTGTGGGGACAGTCGCGAGAGACCCAGTACTTC.

This clonotype has only a few counts. The genes are TRBV12-3 or TRBV12-4 and TRBJ2-2; D is undetermined. The CDR3 loop spans 14 amino acids. Trimming shortened V by 4 bases and J by 6 bases, and 12 bases separated the two germline ends. Here the CDR3 reads CASSSDLWAGELFF. The CDR3 DNA reads as TGTGCCAGCAGTTCTGACCTCTGGGCCGGGGAGCTGTTTTTT.

In its sample, this clonotype was seen a few times. The V and J genes are TRBV5-1 and TRBJ1-2, with TRBD1 matching 11 bases. The CDR3 length is 14 residues. V was clipped by 4 bases and J by 7 bases; unmatched bases: 6. Germline lookup yields CDR1 SGHRS and CDR2 YFSETQ. CDR3 bases: TGCGCCAGCAGCCTCGGACAGGGGGCTATTGGCTACACCTTC. Its translation: CASSLGQGAIGYTF.

The genes are TRBV6-5 and TRBJ1-1; TRBD1 aligns across 7 bases. Germline lookup yields CDR1 MNHEY and CDR2 SVGAGI. The CDR3 totals 15 residues. With V trimmed by 1 base and J by 5 bases, 7 bases remained unmatched. The CDR3 nucleotides read TGTGCCAGCAGTTACTGGGACAGCGTGAGAACTGAAGCTTTCTTT. This sequence encodes CASSYWDSVRTEAFF.

The chain combines TRBV4-2 with TRBJ1-5; D not resolved. With 0 bases removed from V and 5 bases from J, the gap between germline ends came to 11 bases. The CDR3 is 15 residues long. CDR1 LGHNA and CDR2 YNFKEQ come from the germline V gene. Here the CDR3 DNA reads TGTGCCAGCAGCCAAGATGGCAGGTCAGATCAGCCCCAGCATTTT. Protein: CASSQDGRSDQPQHF.

CDR3 sequence (DNA): TGTGCCAGCAGACCCCAGAAACAGAGGGGGTGGGACACTGAAGCTTTCTTT. Amino acid sequence: CASRPQKQRGWDTEAFF. The J gene is TRBJ1-1, the V gene TRBV27; D may be TRBD1 (6 bases). The CDR3 has 17 residues. From germline, CDR1 is MNHEY and CDR2 SMNVEV (reference sequence). Trimming shortened V by 6 bases and J by 3 bases, and 23 bases separated the two germline ends.

This clonotype appeared many times. The V and J genes are TRBV20-1 and TRBJ1-5; 9 bases line up with TRBD1. Germline trimming cut 7 bases from V and 6 bases from J; bases unmatched to any gene: 16. There are 16 residues in the CDR3. Germline-derived CDR1 and CDR2 are DFQATT and SNEGSKA (reference sequence). The CDR3 sequence is CSGGGFRDRVTQPQHF. The CDR3 DNA reads as TGCAGTGGGGGGGGGTTCCGGGACAGGGTTACTCAGCCCCAGCATTTT.

This sequence joins TRBV7-6 and TRBJ2-1; D remains unclear. The germline V gene has CDR1 SGHVS and CDR2 FNYEAQ. This CDR3 has 13 amino acids. Between the trimmed V and J ends, which lost 2 bases and 5 bases, there was a span of 7 bases. CDR3 protein: CASSLQYNNEQFF. DNA for the CDR3: TGTGCCAGCAGCTTACAGTATAACAATGAGCAGTTCTTC. Drawing the rest from reference TRBV7-6 and TRBJ2-1, the complete variable domain is GAGVSQSPRYKVTKRGQDVALRCDPISGHVSLYWYRQALGQGPEFLTYFNYEAQQDKSGLPNDRFSAERPEGSISTLTIQRTEQRDSAMYRCASSLQYNNEQFFGPGTRLTVL.

The CDR3 DNA sequence: TGCGCCAGCAGCTTGACATGGGGGCTTGGAACTGAAGCTTTCTTT. Encoded protein: CASSLTWGLGTEAFF. The V call is TRBV5-1, the J call TRBJ1-1; possible D gene TRBD1, 6 bases. The CDR3 contains 15 residues. The germline gives CDR1 SGHRS, CDR2 YFSETQ. The V gene lost 1 base and the J gene lost 5 bases, with 15 bases spanning the gap.

The chain is built from TRBV5-1 and TRBJ1-2; D possibly corresponds to TRBD1 (5 bases). Trimming removed 1 base at V and 7 bases at J, with 11 bases between. Germline lookup yields CDR1 SGHRS and CDR2 YFSETQ. The length of the CDR3 is 13 residues. CDR3 nucleotide sequence: TGCGCCAGCAGCTTGCCCCAGGGTGGTGGCTACACCTTC. Protein sequence: CASSLPQGGGYTF. The full variable domain, rest sourced from reference TRBV5-1 and TRBJ1-2, is KAGVTQTPRYLIKTRGQQVTLSCSPISGHRSVSWYQQTPGQGLQFLFEYFSETQRNKGNFPGRFSGRQFSNSRSEMNVSTLELGDSALYLCASSLPQGGGYTFGSGTRLTVV.

CDR3 sequence reads: CASSATGDLNTEAFF. In DNA form, the CDR3 reads TGTGCCAGCAGCGCTACAGGGGATTTGAACACTGAAGCTTTCTTT. V gene TRBV9 combines with J gene TRBJ1-1; 7 bases agree with TRBD1. The J segment lost 0 bases and the V segment lost 3 bases, leaving 5 bases of the junction unmatched. The CDR3 runs to 15 residues. Germline-derived CDR1 and CDR2 are SGDLS and YYNGEE.

This chain links TRBV3-1 with TRBJ1-2; tentative D call: TRBD1 (6 bases). V was trimmed by 5 bases and J by 0 bases, leaving 13 bases between them. Germline V gives CDR1 LGHDT, CDR2 YNNKEL (reference sequence). The length of the CDR3 is 15 residues. This chain's CDR3 is CASSSGGHSNYGYTF. DNA of the CDR3: TGTGCCAGCAGCAGTGGGGGCCACTCTAACTATGGCTACACCTTC.

CDR3 amino acids: CASSLWQGGEAFF. CDR3 DNA sequence: TGTGCCAGCAGTTTATGGCAGGGGGGTGAAGCTTTCTTT. J is TRBJ1-1 and V is TRBV27, with 7 bases lining up with TRBD1. There are 13 residues in the CDR3. Germline loops: CDR1 MNHEY, CDR2 SMNVEV (reference sequence). The V gene end was trimmed by 1 base and the J gene end by 7 bases; junction bases not matched to a gene: 3.

The chain employs TRBV10-3 and TRBJ1-1; perhaps TRBD1 as D (6 bases). Between the trimmed V and J ends, which lost 6 bases and 6 bases, there was a span of 17 bases. CDR1 and CDR2 from the germline V gene are ENHRY and SYGVKD. The CDR3 consists of 14 residues. CDR3 in amino acids: CAISQQGPGAEAFF. CDR3 nucleotides: TGTGCCATCAGCCAACAGGGACCCGGGGCTGAAGCTTTCTTT.

Only a few counts were recorded for this clonotype. This chain joins TRBV6-1 and TRBJ1-6, with D unresolved. Germline V CDR1 and CDR2: MNHNS, SASEGT. CDR3 length equals 13 residues. V gave up 7 bases and J gave up 10 bases, with 14 bases separating them. DNA of the CDR3: TGTGCCAGCACCCCAGTGAAACGATCACCCCTCCACTTT. The encoded protein is CASTPVKRSPLHF.

The V and J genes are TRBV30 and TRBJ2-1; the D is unclear. Germline V lookup: CDR1 GTSNPN, CDR2 SVGIG (reference sequence). V shed 2 bases and J shed 6 bases, with 5 bases lying between them. The length of the CDR3 is 11 residues. CDR3: CAWSSLNEQFF. The CDR3 nucleotides are TGTGCCTGGAGTTCCCTCAATGAGCAGTTCTTC.

The V and J genes are TRBV9 and TRBJ2-3; the match to TRBD2 covers 8 bases. This CDR3 comprises 17 residues. Per the germline V gene, CDR1 is SGDLS and CDR2 is YYNGEE. J gave up 5 bases and V 0 bases, and 11 bases lay outside the gene matches. In DNA, the CDR3 is TGTGCCAGCAGCGTAGCTACGTCGGGAGGGCGAGAAGATACGCAGTATTTT. Translation gives CASSVATSGGREDTQYF.

V gene TRBV6-2 or TRBV6-3 combines with J gene TRBJ2-5; 7 bases match TRBD2. From germline, CDR1 is MNHEY and CDR2 SVGEGT. The CDR3 sequence is 20 residues long. The V segment lost 0 bases and the J segment 0 bases; nucleotides outside the gene matches: 16. The CDR3 region has the DNA TGTGCCAGCAGTTACTCGGGAGGGATTCCTATATCCCCGTACCAAGAGACCCAGTACTTC. This sequence encodes CASSYSGGIPISPYQETQYF.

The chain combines TRBV29-1 with TRBJ1-2; TRBD1 might be the D (5 bases). CDR1 and CDR2 from the germline V gene are SQVTM and ANQGSEA. V lost 4 bases to trimming and J lost 6 bases, with 27 bases between them. The CDR3 is 17 residues long. CDR3 nucleotides: TGCAGCGTTGGAATCGGGGACGGAGCCCCAAAAGGGAATGGCTACACCTTC. Its protein is CSVGIGDGAPKGNGYTF.

The V gene is TRBV6-1, the J gene TRBJ1-2, with D maybe TRBD1 (5 bases). Germline lookup yields CDR1 MNHNS and CDR2 SASEGT. The CDR3 extends over 13 amino acids. V was cut by 6 bases and J by 4 bases, with 12 bases left in between. The CDR3 region is CASRRRGSYGYTF. CDR3 bases: TGTGCCAGCAGACGCCGGGGCTCCTATGGCTACACCTTC.